This T cell receptor (beta chain) appears in the sequencing data of a study of OX40 agonist ivuxolimab in advanced cancers. Looking at the study overall: Ivuxolimab, an antibody acting as an agonist of OX40 (CD134), was used to treat patients.

V was trimmed by 4 bases and J by 2 bases, leaving 13 bases between them. CDR3 length equals 15 residues. Germline CDR1 is SEHNR and CDR2 is FQNEAQ (reference sequence). Method: immunoSEQ multiplex PCR; TCRdb's copy keeps in-frame clones and lacks some. This table has around 80,000 clones, approximately 88% appearing once. Concerning this clone itself: Its antigen is not identified.

Study-wide results and limits: The average count of expanded clones was higher among CD8+ T cells than among CD4+. Partial responders at 0.1-3.0 mg/kg showed near-lowest clonal expansion.

This TCR derives from an adult with an advanced solid tumor such as melanoma, head and neck, liver or kidney cancer. The chain is built from TRBV7-9 and TRBJ2-3; D may be TRBD1 (5 bases). Sequencing was performed on CD4+ or CD8+ T cells sorted from blood, taken in a trial of the OX40 agonist ivuxolimab. This chain's CDR3 is CASSSTGAHTDTQYF. CDR3 sequence (DNA): TGTGCCAGCAGCTCTACTGGGGCCCACACAGATACGCAGTATTTT. The full variable domain, with the rest looked up from reference TRBV7-9 and TRBJ2-3, is DTGVSQNPRHKITKRGQNVTFRCDPISEHNRLYWYRQTLGQGPEFLTYFQNEAQLEKSRLLSDRFSAERPKGSFSTLEIQRTEQGDSAMYLCASSSTGAHTDTQYFGPGTRLTVL.